The 19 T cell receptor beta chains reported below all come from one sample, sequenced in a study of blood T cell repertoires in COVID-19. The protocol was immunoSEQ multiplex PCR, while the TCRdb copy is restricted to in-frame clones and leaves out a portion. The data show about 200,000 clones, around 81% seen once. The sample consisted of peripheral blood. All receptors derive from a man in his sixties with COVID-19, enrolled during active disease.

The chain uses TRBV2 and TRBJ1-4; the match to TRBD1 covers 8 bases. Trimming took 10 bases from V and 3 from J; bases not matched to a gene: 19. CDR1 and CDR2 (germline): SNHLY, FYNNEI. The CDR3 loop spans 18 amino acids. CDR3: CANTASGQGEVANEKLFF. As DNA, the CDR3 is TGTGCCAATACGGCGTCCGGACAGGGCGAAGTGGCTAATGAAAAACTGTTTTTT.

The V gene is TRBV5-1, the J gene TRBJ2-7, with 7 bases that match TRBD2. Germline V lookup: CDR1 SGHRS, CDR2 YFSETQ. V gave up 0 bases and J gave up 0 bases; unmatched junction bases: 6. The CDR3 covers 16 residues. The DNA of the CDR3 is TGCGCCAGCAGCTTGGAGTTAGCGGGTAGCTCCTACGAGCAGTACTTC. This sequence encodes CASSLELAGSSYEQYF. The entire variable domain, with the rest obtained from reference TRBV5-1 and TRBJ2-7, is as follows: KAGVTQTPRYLIKTRGQQVTLSCSPISGHRSVSWYQQTPGQGLQFLFEYFSETQRNKGNFPGRFSGRQFSNSRSEMNVSTLELGDSALYLCASSLELAGSSYEQYFGPGTRLTVT.

Regarding this clone: The identical CDR3 is also encoded by other nucleotide sequences in the sample. This chain connects TRBV27 to TRBJ1-1, with TRBD1 identical over 8 bases. CDR3 length: 13 amino acids. Unmatched junction bases numbered 1, after V lost 2 bases and J lost 5 bases. The germline V gene has CDR1 MNHEY and CDR2 SMNVEV (reference sequence). CDR3 nucleotide sequence: TGTGCCAGCAGTTTACAGGGGGCGACTGAAGCTTTCTTT. Its translation is CASSLQGATEAFF.

The rearrangement links TRBV5-4 to TRBJ2-7; TRBD1 is a possible D gene (5 bases). V was pared by 5 bases and J by 2 bases, with 14 bases between. The CDR3 is made up of 14 amino acids. Germline assignment: CDR1 SGHNT and CDR2 YYREEE (reference sequence). CDR3 region: CASSSVSGPYEQYF. The CDR3 DNA sequence: TGTGCCAGCAGTTCCGTATCAGGGCCCTACGAGCAGTACTTC.

The V gene is TRBV5-4, the J gene TRBJ2-1; 13 bases line up with TRBD2. The CDR3 is 17 residues long. After removal of 4 bases from V and 8 bases from J, the junction contained 12 bases not matched to a gene. Germline V gene lookup returns CDR1 SGHNT and CDR2 YYREEE (reference sequence). The DNA of the CDR3 is TGTGCCAGCAGCCCGGGGACTAGCGGGACACGTCCCCATGAGCAGTTCTTC. Translation: CASSPGTSGTRPHEQFF.

The chain uses TRBV5-1 and TRBJ2-1; D may be TRBD2 (7 bases). V shed 4 bases and J shed 4 bases, with 15 bases lying between them. Germline V gene sequence: CDR1 SGHRS, CDR2 YFSETQ. The CDR3 has 15 amino acids. This CDR3 reads CASSPGGGSYNEQFF. The CDR3 DNA is TGCGCCAGCAGCCCGGGGGGCGGGTCTTACAATGAGCAGTTCTTC.

The V gene is TRBV11-2, the J gene TRBJ2-3; D gene uncertain. The germline V gene has CDR1 SGHAT and CDR2 FQNNGV. V lost 3 bases and J lost 5, with 12 bases in between. This CDR3 region has 14 residues. The CDR3 reads CASSFTRGRDTQYF. For the CDR3, the DNA is TGTGCCAGCAGCTTCACGCGCGGTAGAGATACGCAGTATTTT. Using reference TRBV11-2 and TRBJ2-3 for the parts outside the CDR3, the full variable domain is EAGVAQSPRYKIIEKRQSVAFWCNPISGHATLYWYQQILGQGPKLLIQFQNNGVVDDSQLPKDRFSAERLKGVDSTLKIQPAKLEDSAVYLCASSFTRGRDTQYFGPGTRLTVL.

The chain couples TRBV27 to TRBJ1-2; 7 bases map to TRBD1. The V gene end was trimmed by 6 bases and the J gene end by 0 bases; junction bases not matched to a gene: 4. In germline, CDR1 is MNHEY, CDR2 SMNVEV (reference sequence). The CDR3 length is 14 residues. CDR3 sequence reads: CASRPQGSNYGYTF. CDR3 bases: TGTGCCAGCAGACCACAGGGGTCTAACTATGGCTACACCTTC.

The rearrangement uses TRBV27 and TRBJ1-6, with D unresolved. CDR1 and CDR2 (germline): MNHEY, SMNVEV (reference sequence). The CDR3 is made up of 16 amino acids. Trimming left V 4 bases short and J 0 bases short, with 10 bases between. The CDR3 is CASSWAGSSYNSPLHF. The CDR3 DNA sequence: TGTGCCAGCAGTTGGGCGGGAAGCTCCTATAATTCACCCCTCCACTTT.

This sequence joins TRBV2 and TRBJ2-3; D call uncertain. V was clipped by 6 bases and J by 0 bases, with 10 bases between them. Germline values: CDR1 SNHLY, CDR2 FYNNEI. The CDR3 extends over 14 amino acids. CDR3 nucleotide sequence: TGTGCCAGCAGATCGCGGTCTAGCACAGATACGCAGTATTTT. Protein product: CASRSRSSTDTQYF.

J is TRBJ1-4 and V is TRBV5-6; no reliable D call. The V and J ends lost 2 bases and 5 bases respectively, with 10 bases between them. Germline V gives CDR1 SGHDT, CDR2 YYEEEE. This CDR3 has 14 residues. CDR3 DNA: TGTGCCAGCAGCTTATTGTCCGTGAATGAAAAACTGTTTTTT. This encodes CASSLLSVNEKLFF. Based on the CDR3 plus reference TRBV5-6 and TRBJ1-4, the full variable domain is DAGVTQSPTHLIKTRGQQVTLRCSPKSGHDTVSWYQQALGQGPQFIFQYYEEEERQRGNFPDRFSGHQFPNYSSELNVNALLLGDSALYLCASSLLSVNEKLFFGSGTQLSVL.

This chain joins TRBV6-5 and TRBJ2-1, with TRBD1 matching over 9 bases. Germline CDR1 MNHEY, CDR2 SVGAGI. This CDR3 region has 14 residues. The V gene end was trimmed by 6 bases and the J gene end by 6 bases; junction bases not matched to a gene: 6. The CDR3 here is CASSGTGFFNEQFF. CDR3 DNA: TGTGCCAGCAGCGGGACAGGGTTTTTCAATGAGCAGTTCTTC.

The J gene is TRBJ2-1, the V gene TRBV5-1; D may be TRBD1 (5 bases). Trimming shortened V by 0 bases and J by 1 base, and 8 bases separated the two germline ends. The CDR3 runs to 15 residues. Germline CDR1 is SGHRS and CDR2 is YFSETQ. The CDR3 DNA reads TGCGCCAGCAGCTTGGGACAGAGTTCCTACAATGAGCAGTTCTTC. It is translated as CASSLGQSSYNEQFF.

The genes are TRBV2 and TRBJ1-6; D might be TRBD1 (6 bases). CDR1 SNHLY and CDR2 FYNNEI come from the germline V gene. Trimming left V 3 bases short and J 3 bases short, with 12 bases between. The CDR3 is 16 residues long. The CDR3 coding sequence is TGTGCCAGCAGTGACAGGGGAATGGGCTATAATTCACCCCTCCACTTT. It is translated as CASSDRGMGYNSPLHF.

The chain combines TRBV27 with TRBJ2-3; 7 nucleotides line up with TRBD1. The CDR3 extends over 14 amino acids. The germline gives CDR1 MNHEY, CDR2 SMNVEV (reference sequence). The junction had 4 bases not matched to a gene; V was cut back by 4 bases and J by 3 bases. The CDR3 sequence: CASSSLDRTDTQYF. Here the CDR3 DNA reads TGTGCCAGCAGTTCGTTGGACAGGACAGATACGCAGTATTTT.

DNA of the CDR3: TGTGCCAGCAGCAAAGCCCCGGACATAGCCTATGGCTACACCTTC. The encoded protein is CASSKAPDIAYGYTF. J is TRBJ1-2 and V is TRBV6-5, with TRBD1 as a possible D gene (5 bases). CDR1 is MNHEY and CDR2 is SVGAGI in the germline V gene. Trimming cost V 6 bases and J 4 bases, with 18 bases left between them. The CDR3 runs to 15 residues.

CDR3 protein: CASSPSGTDNSPLHF. The DNA for the CDR3 is TGTGCCAGCAGTCCATCCGGGACAGATAATTCACCCCTCCACTTT. The chain is built from TRBV27 and TRBJ1-6, with 7 positions matching TRBD1. V gave up 5 bases and J gave up 5 bases; unmatched junction bases: 6. The CDR3 has 15 amino acids. Germline CDR1 reads MNHEY; CDR2 reads SMNVEV (reference sequence).

The chain couples TRBV30 to TRBJ2-7; D is possibly TRBD2 (6 bases). Germline V CDR1 and CDR2: GTSNPN, SVGIG (reference sequence). The CDR3 totals 14 residues. The V and J ends lost 3 bases and 4 bases respectively, with 16 bases between them. The CDR3 DNA reads as TGTGCCTGGAGCGCTGCCGGGGGAAATTACGAGCAGTACTTC. Translating gives CAWSAAGGNYEQYF.

The chain uses TRBV11-1 and TRBJ2-2, with 8 nucleotides matching TRBD1. V trimming: 3 bases; J trimming: 3 bases; junction bases outside the gene matches: 6. Germline V gene lookup returns CDR1 SGHAT and CDR2 FQDESV (reference sequence). This CDR3 comprises 16 residues. The CDR3 here is CASSFRTGMDTGELFF. The CDR3 DNA follows: TGTGCCAGCAGCTTTAGGACAGGGATGGACACCGGGGAGCTGTTTTTT.